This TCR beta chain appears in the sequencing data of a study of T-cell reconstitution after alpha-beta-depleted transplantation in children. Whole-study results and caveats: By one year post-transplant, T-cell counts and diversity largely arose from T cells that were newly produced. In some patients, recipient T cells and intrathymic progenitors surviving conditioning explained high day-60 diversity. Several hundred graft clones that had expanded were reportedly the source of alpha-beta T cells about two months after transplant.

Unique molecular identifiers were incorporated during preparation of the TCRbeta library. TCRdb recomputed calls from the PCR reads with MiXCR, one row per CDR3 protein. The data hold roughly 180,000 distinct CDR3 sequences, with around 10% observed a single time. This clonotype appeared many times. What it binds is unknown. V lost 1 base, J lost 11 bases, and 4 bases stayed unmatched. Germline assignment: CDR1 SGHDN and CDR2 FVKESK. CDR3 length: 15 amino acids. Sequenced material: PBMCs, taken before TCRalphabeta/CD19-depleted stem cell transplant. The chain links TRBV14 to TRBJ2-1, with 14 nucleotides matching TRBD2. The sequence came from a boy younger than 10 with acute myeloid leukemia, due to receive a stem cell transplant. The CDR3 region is CASSQGTSGRPKQFF. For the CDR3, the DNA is TGTGCCAGCAGCCAAGGGACTAGCGGGAGGCCTAAGCAGTTCTTC.